One and the same sample provided the 18 T cell receptor beta chains below, sequenced in a study of CD8+CD57+ T cells in acquired aplastic anemia. Investigators profiled TCR beta VDJ and CDR3 from genomic DNA template. MiXCR was run by TCRdb on the reads, yielding one entry per CDR3 protein. Among around 400,000 distinct CDR3 sequences listed, around 68% were seen once. Sequencing was performed on sorted CD4+, CD8+, or CD8+CD57+ T cells (not recorded which) from PBMCs. These receptors originate from a human donor in good health, serving as a control.

This chain joins TRBV2 and TRBJ1-2, with D possibly matching TRBD1 (5 bases). The germline V gene has CDR1 SNHLY and CDR2 FYNNEI. With 4 bases removed from V and 6 bases from J, the gap between germline ends came to 12 bases. The CDR3 totals 13 residues. For the CDR3, the DNA is TGTGCCAGCAGTGTGGGGACGGCGGATGGCTACACCTTC. Protein product: CASSVGTADGYTF.

V is TRBV7-2 and J is TRBJ1-4, with D possibly matching TRBD1 (5 bases). V lost 4 bases, J lost 15 bases, and 21 bases lay in between. The CDR3 runs 14 residues. The germline V gene has CDR1 SGHTA and CDR2 FQGNSA. In nucleotides, the CDR3 is TGTGCCAGCAGCTCAGGGCGGGGAAATTTCAATGTGTTTTTT. Protein product: CASSSGRGNFNVFF.

This chain joins TRBV10-3 and TRBJ1-1, with D unresolved. Trimming removed 6 bases at V and 6 bases at J, with 14 bases between. Germline CDR1 is ENHRY and CDR2 is SYGVKD. The CDR3 sequence is 13 residues long. CDR3 DNA sequence: TGTGCCATCAGGGAGGCCCCACGACCTGAAGCTTTCTTT. The encoded protein is CAIREAPRPEAFF.

V usage is TRBV20-1 and J usage is TRBJ2-4; D unclear. The CDR3 contains 13 residues. Trimming took off 4 bases at V and 10 bases at J, with 17 bases between the two ends. Germline V gene data show CDR1 as DFQATT and CDR2 as SNEGSKA (reference sequence). CDR3 region: CSAIRGILGIQYF. The DNA of the CDR3 is TGCAGTGCTATTCGAGGAATCCTCGGTATTCAGTACTTC.

Turning to this clonotype: Lacking the conserved final phenylalanine or tryptophan, this CDR3 likely reflects a read error. No DNA is shown, since the ends of the CDR3 on it are uncertain; the CDR3 is the one TCRdb lists. The chain carries TRBV15 and TRBJ2-5; the table assigns TRBD1, which was not confirmed against the DNA. The germline V gene encodes CDR1 LNHNV and CDR2 YYDKDF (reference sequence). The CDR3 spans 13 amino acids, including both terminal residues. CDR3: CATSMAQDSTVPL.

This clonotype was seen many times. The chain joins TRBV30 to TRBJ1-1; 7 nucleotides agree with TRBD1. V was pared by 7 bases and J by 6 bases, with 8 bases of the junction left unmatched. Germline CDR1 GTSNPN, CDR2 SVGIG (reference sequence). The CDR3 totals 12 residues. CDR3 DNA: TGTGCCTCCGACAGGGCGTTTGCTGAAGCTTTCTTT. Translation gives CASDRAFAEAFF.

The chain is built from TRBV7-2 and TRBJ1-2; 9 nucleotides agree with TRBD1. CDR3 length equals 16 residues. From germline, CDR1 is SGHTA and CDR2 FQGNSA. The ends lost 5 bases at V and 5 bases at J; junction bases unmatched: 12. In DNA form, the CDR3 reads TGTGCCAGCAGCATTACAGGGGTGGACAGGGGTTATGGCTACACCTTC. Translating gives CASSITGVDRGYGYTF.

This clonotype has only a few counts. This could be a read error, since a much larger clone is one nucleotide away. This rearrangement joins TRBV19 to TRBJ2-1; 9 nucleotides line up with TRBD1. Looked up from germline, CDR1 is LNHDA and CDR2 is SQIVND (reference sequence). The CDR3 length is 15 residues. CDR3 DNA sequence: TGTGCCAGTAGTGGGACAGGGACTTCTTCCAATGAGCAGTCCTTC. It codes for CASSGTGTSSNEQSF.

Of note for this clonotype: A read error may account for a junction end that differs from germline. The rearrangement links TRBV10-3 to TRBJ2-3; D unresolved. The CDR3 runs to 13 residues. Germline V CDR1 and CDR2: ENHRY, SYGVKD. CDR3 nucleotide sequence: TGTGCCAGCAGCTTAAAGCAGGCCGGTACGCAGTTTTTT. Translating it yields CASSLKQAGTQFF.

This chain joins TRBV10-3 and TRBJ1-2, with 8 bases lining up with TRBD1. Trimming removed 9 bases from V and 1 base from J; junction bases left unmatched: 1. Germline loops: CDR1 ENHRY, CDR2 SYGVKD. The CDR3 sequence is 12 residues long. CDR3 amino acids: CAIGTGNYGYTF. CDR3 coding DNA: TGTGCCATAGGGACAGGTAACTATGGCTACACCTTC.

This clonotype was counted once. This sequence joins TRBV11-2 and TRBJ2-1; possibly TRBD1 for D (6 bases). The V gene lost 1 base and the J gene lost 13 bases, with 11 bases spanning the gap. CDR1 and CDR2 from the germline V gene are SGHAT and FQNNGV. The CDR3 is 12 residues long. The CDR3 DNA reads TGTGCCAGCAGCTTAGTACTGACAGGCCAGTTCTTC. Residues: CASSLVLTGQFF.

The V gene is TRBV24-1, the J gene TRBJ2-1; D gene uncertain. Germline V gene lookup returns CDR1 KGHDR and CDR2 SFDVKD. V was pared by 0 bases and J by 5 bases, with 10 bases between. This CDR3 has 15 amino acids. This chain's CDR3 is CATSDLRPQNNEQFF. The CDR3 DNA reads TGTGCCACCAGTGATTTGCGACCCCAGAACAATGAGCAGTTCTTC.

This clonotype has ten or more counts. The chain has TRBV11-3 and TRBJ1-3; D might be TRBD1 (5 bases). The V gene's germline CDR1 is SGHNT and CDR2 YENEEA. This CDR3 region has 16 residues. Deletions cut 1 base from V and 0 bases from J, with 10 bases between. CDR3 region: CASSLGGTGSGNTIYF. CDR3 DNA: TGTGCCAGCAGCTTAGGGGGGACCGGCTCTGGAAACACCATATATTTT.

This clonotype was detected only a few times. With a much larger clone just one base away, this may be a read error. The CDR3 does not close with the conserved phenylalanine or tryptophan, likely indicating a read error. As DNA, the CDR3 is TGTGCCAGCAGTGAATATGGGTCCGCCTCTAGCGGGGGGGATGAGACCCAGTACTCC. Translation: CASSEYGSASSGGDETQYS. J is TRBJ2-5 and V is TRBV25-1, with 12 positions matching TRBD2. V lost 0 bases, J lost 5 bases, and 13 bases stayed unmatched. The CDR3 has 19 amino acids. CDR1 and CDR2 from the germline V gene are MGHDK and SYGVNS.

Remarks on this clonotype: A junction boundary mismatches the germline segment, possibly from a read error. The chain combines TRBV5-5 with TRBJ2-7, with a weak D call TRBD2 (6 bases). CDR1 is SGHKS, CDR2 YYEKEE, per germline (reference sequence). The CDR3 runs to 13 residues. CDR3 sequence reads: CASSTGDSYERYF. DNA for the CDR3: TGCGCCAGCAGCACCGGGGACTCCTACGAGCGGTACTTC.

The chain joins TRBV9 to TRBJ2-2; D gene ambiguous. Germline V gene lookup returns CDR1 SGDLS and CDR2 YYNGEE. V was trimmed by 6 bases and J by 15 bases, leaving 27 bases between them. The CDR3 is made up of 15 amino acids. DNA for the CDR3: TGTGCCAGCACCCCTCGGCGGCACAGATACGCAGTATTGTTTTTT. This sequence encodes CASTPRRHRYAVLFF.

In its sample, this clonotype was seen many times. The J gene is TRBJ2-1, the V gene TRBV6-1; TRBD1 matches 10 bases. J lost 5 bases, V lost 6 bases, and 10 bases had no gene match. The CDR3 consists of 16 residues. Germline values: CDR1 MNHNS, CDR2 SASEGT. In DNA, the CDR3 is TGTGCCAGCAGCCGACCTGGGACAGGGGTGAACAATGAGCAGTTCTTC. This codes for CASSRPGTGVNNEQFF.

This clonotype was observed at least ten times. This chain links TRBV5-4 with TRBJ1-2, with TRBD1 identical over 7 bases. Germline-derived CDR1 and CDR2 are SGHNT and YYREEE (reference sequence). The CDR3 runs to 14 residues. Trimming took 4 bases from V and 4 from J; bases not matched to a gene: 7. The CDR3 nucleotides are TGTGCCAGCAGCCTCCGGGACAGTCCCTATGGCTACACCTTC. Encoded protein: CASSLRDSPYGYTF.